The TCR beta chain described here comes from a study of T cell repertoires in cytomegalovirus infection. Looked up from germline, CDR1 is LNHDA and CDR2 is SQIVND (reference sequence). CDR3 size: 16 residues. With 7 bases clipped from V and 3 bases from J, the junction kept 12 bases outside the gene matches. Each CDR3 protein is one row after TCRdb ran MiXCR on the reads. The data show 400,000 to 600,000 distinct CDR3 sequences, under 55% seen once. Note on this clonotype: No antigen is known for it.

This rearrangement joins TRBV19 to TRBJ1-5; 7 nucleotides line up with TRBD1. The sequence was obtained from a human donor in good health (CMV status not recorded). Some clones in this sample may be carry-over from other donors' samples. Sequencing used cultured PBMCs, obtained from culture after CMV antigen stimulation. The chain's CDR3 is CASKGGDRLYNQPQHF. As DNA, the CDR3 is TGTGCCAGTAAAGGGGGCGACAGGCTATACAATCAGCCCCAGCATTTT.